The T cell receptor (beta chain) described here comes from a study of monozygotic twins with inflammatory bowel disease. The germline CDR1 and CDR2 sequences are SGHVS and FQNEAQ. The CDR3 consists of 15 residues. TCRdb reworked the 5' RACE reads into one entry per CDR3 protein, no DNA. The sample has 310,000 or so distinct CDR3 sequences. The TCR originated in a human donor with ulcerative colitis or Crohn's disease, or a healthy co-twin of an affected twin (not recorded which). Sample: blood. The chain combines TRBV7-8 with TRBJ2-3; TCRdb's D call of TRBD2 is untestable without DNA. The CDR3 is CASSLGTSGARAQYF.